This T cell receptor (beta chain) derives from a study of blood T cell repertoires in COVID-19. In the study overall: Whether acute or convalescent, the COVID-19 samples came from the United States, Italy and Spain.

Germline CDR1 reads LGHDT; CDR2 reads YNNKEL (reference sequence). This CDR3 spans 12 amino acids. V was shortened by 6 bases and J by 9 bases, with 12 bases between the two germline ends. Clones were read by immunoSEQ multiplex PCR, and TCRdb kept only the in-frame ones, dropping some. The sample carries hundreds of thousands of clones, 70% to 90% recorded once. This sequence joins TRBV3-1 (or the pseudogene TRBV3-2) and TRBJ2-1; D might be TRBD2 (5 bases). This sequence was found in a woman in her thirties or forties with acute COVID-19. Sequencing input: PBMCs or T cells enriched from blood (not recorded which). The CDR3 bases are TGTGCCAGCAGTCCCGGCGGGCGTGAGCAGTTCTTC. The encoded protein is CASSPGGREQFF.